Below are 20 T cell receptor beta chains sequenced from a single sample in a study of cytomegalovirus exposure and HLA in healthy donors. 60 Vbeta and 13 Jbeta primers were used in PCR. Repertoires were generated with immunoSEQ multiplex PCR, while TCRdb's copy carries only in-frame clones and drops some. The sample records roughly 100,000 clones, 70% to 80% being singletons. Specimen: PBMCs. The receptors here all came from an older woman in good health and CMV-seropositive.

The chain employs TRBV11-2 and TRBJ2-5, with 9 bases lining up with TRBD2. CDR1 and CDR2 from the germline V gene are SGHAT and FQNNGV. Trimming took 2 bases from V and 2 from J; bases not matched to a gene: 6. There are 16 residues in the CDR3. The CDR3 here is CASSLRLAALQETQYF. CDR3 coding DNA: TGTGCCAGCAGCTTAAGACTAGCGGCTTTACAAGAGACCCAGTACTTC.

The chain uses TRBV2 and TRBJ2-1, with 13 nucleotides matching TRBD2. Germline V gene lookup returns CDR1 SNHLY and CDR2 FYNNEI. Unmatched junction bases numbered 18, after V lost 5 bases and J lost 8 bases. The CDR3 has 19 amino acids. The CDR3 here is CASSYDILAGGPSVDEQFF. The CDR3 DNA is TGTGCCAGCAGTTACGACATACTAGCGGGAGGGCCCTCCGTGGATGAGCAGTTCTTC.

This clone was observed a handful of times. CDR3 nucleotide sequence: TGTGCCAGCAGCTTGGAACTCTCTGGGGCCAACGTCCTGACTTTC. It translates to CASSLELSGANVLTF. The J gene is TRBJ2-6, the V gene TRBV5-6, with D unclear. CDR1 is SGHDT and CDR2 is YYEEEE in the germline V gene. The CDR3 length is 15 residues. Trimming cost V 0 bases and J 0 bases, with 4 bases left between them.

CDR3 in amino acids: CASSERGYSSYEQYF. CDR3 nucleotides: TGTGCCAGCTCCGAGCGGGGCTACAGCTCCTACGAGCAGTACTTC. V and J are TRBV27 and TRBJ2-7, with 7 bases that match TRBD2. After removal of 8 bases from V and 0 bases from J, the junction contained 10 bases not matched to a gene. The CDR3 runs 15 residues. CDR1 is MNHEY and CDR2 is SMNVEV in the germline V gene (reference sequence).

This clone was detected only a few times. A read error may explain this, as a much larger clone is one base away. This sequence joins TRBV4-1 and TRBJ2-1; D is possibly TRBD2 (6 bases). The CDR3 spans 15 residues. V gave up 0 bases and J gave up 6 bases, with 12 bases separating them. Germline-derived CDR1 and CDR2 are MGHRA and YSYEKL. CDR3 region: CASSQESGGANEQFF. CDR3 nucleotides: TGCGCCAGCAGCCAAGAATCCGGAGGGGCCAATGAGCAGTTCTTC.

As regards this clone: At one of its ends the junction is not consistent with the germline gene, which may arise from a read error. The genes are TRBV19 and TRBJ1-1; TRBD1 matches at 7 bases. From germline, CDR1 is LNHDA and CDR2 SQIVND (reference sequence). CDR3 length: 15 residues. CDR3 in DNA: TGTGCCAGTACTAAGACAGGGTTAAAGAACGCTGAAGCTTTCTTT. Its protein is CASTKTGLKNAEAFF.

The chain joins TRBV7-3 to TRBJ2-7; 11 nucleotides agree with TRBD2. The germline V gene has CDR1 SGHTA and CDR2 FQGTGA. V lost 1 base and J lost 6; bases outside the gene matches: 5. The CDR3 runs to 15 residues. CDR3 DNA sequence: TGTGCCAGCAGCTTAAGTAGCGGGAGGGGTTCCGAGCAGTACTTC. This sequence encodes CASSLSSGRGSEQYF.

This clone was seen a handful of times. The rearrangement links TRBV6-5 to TRBJ1-2; unclear D gene. Looked up from germline, CDR1 is MNHEY and CDR2 is SVGAGI. The CDR3 runs to 13 residues. With 5 bases removed from V and 0 bases from J, the gap between germline ends came to 7 bases. The CDR3: CASSEGANYGYTF. The CDR3 DNA reads TGTGCCAGCAGTGAGGGAGCTAACTATGGCTACACCTTC.

This chain joins TRBV5-5 and TRBJ2-2; D may be TRBD2 (6 bases). CDR1 is SGHKS, CDR2 YYEKEE, per germline (reference sequence). The germline V and J ends were trimmed by 4 bases and 2 bases, with 18 bases remaining between them. The CDR3 is 17 amino acids. The CDR3 spells CASSRERGVANTGELFF. The CDR3 DNA sequence: TGTGCCAGCAGCCGGGAGAGAGGGGTAGCTAACACCGGGGAGCTGTTTTTT.

This clone was detected only a few times. The chain couples TRBV2 to TRBJ1-1; weak D call: TRBD1 (6 bases). The germline V and J ends were trimmed by 6 bases and 1 base, with 9 bases remaining between them. This CDR3 spans 13 amino acids. Germline values: CDR1 SNHLY, CDR2 FYNNEI. In DNA form, the CDR3 reads TGTGCCAGCAGGGCGGACAGGAACACTGAAGCTTTCTTT. Translating gives CASRADRNTEAFF.

The V gene is TRBV12-5, the J gene TRBJ2-1, with 13 bases matching TRBD2. This CDR3 comprises 17 residues. The germline V gene has CDR1 LGHNT and CDR2 FRNRAP. The V segment lost 1 base and the J segment 4 bases; nucleotides outside the gene matches: 4. The CDR3 DNA follows: TGTGCTAGTGGTTTGGCACGGACTAGCGGGGGTTACAATGAGCAGTTCTTC. Protein sequence: CASGLARTSGGYNEQFF.

This clone was counted between two and nine times. The chain joins TRBV4-1 to TRBJ1-4, with 9 nucleotides matching TRBD1. Per the germline V gene, CDR1 is MGHRA and CDR2 is YSYEKL. The length of the CDR3 is 14 residues. With 4 bases clipped from V and 8 bases from J, the junction kept 5 bases outside the gene matches. CDR3 DNA sequence: TGCGCCAGCAGCCCCCGACAGGGGGACGAAAAACTGTTTTTT. Its protein is CASSPRQGDEKLFF.

The chain joins TRBV5-1 to TRBJ2-6; 9 bases are shared with TRBD2. In germline, CDR1 is SGHRS, CDR2 YFSETQ. V dropped 2 bases and J dropped 0; count of bases not matched to a gene: 9. CDR3 size: 19 residues. CDR3 coding DNA: TGCGCCAGCAGCTTAAGTGGCGGGAGGGCCCGCTCTGGGGCCAACGTCCTGACTTTC. Amino acids: CASSLSGGRARSGANVLTF.

This clone was counted a few times. The chain couples TRBV29-1 to TRBJ1-5; D remains ambiguous. Germline loops: CDR1 SQVTM, CDR2 ANQGSEA. V was pared by 6 bases and J by 1 base, with 10 bases between. The CDR3 is 13 amino acids. CDR3: CSVAGRSNQPQHF. CDR3 sequence (DNA): TGCAGCGTCGCCGGTCGGAGCAATCAGCCCCAGCATTTT. The full variable domain, in which reference TRBV29-1 and TRBJ1-5 provide the parts outside the CDR3, is SAVISQKPSRDICQRGTSLTIQCQVDSQVTMMFWYRQQPGQSLTLIATANQGSEATYESGFVIDKFPISRPNLTFSTLTVSNMSPEDSSIYLCSVAGRSNQPQHFGDGTRLSIL.

The chain uses TRBV29-1 and TRBJ2-7; the match to TRBD1 covers 7 bases. The CDR3 is 12 amino acids. V lost 6 bases and J lost 2; bases outside the gene matches: 4. Germline V gene sequence: CDR1 SQVTM, CDR2 ANQGSEA. CDR3 sequence (DNA): TGCAGCGTGACCGGGACAGCCTACGAGCAGTACTTC. Translation gives CSVTGTAYEQYF.

The V gene is TRBV28, the J gene TRBJ2-7; TRBD1 agrees at 9 bases. Per the germline V gene, CDR1 is MDHEN and CDR2 is SYDVKM. The CDR3 spans 14 residues. With 6 bases clipped from V and 3 bases from J, the junction kept 6 bases outside the gene matches. CDR3 DNA sequence: TGTGCCAGCAGGGGACAGGGACTTGTCTACGAGCAGTACTTC. Translating gives CASRGQGLVYEQYF.

This clone turned up a few times. The rearrangement joins TRBV7-9 to TRBJ1-5, with 8 bases aligning to TRBD1. J was trimmed by 5 bases and V by 5 bases; bases with no gene match: 5. The CDR3 has 14 residues. Germline V gives CDR1 SEHNR, CDR2 FQNEAQ (reference sequence). The CDR3 loop reads CASSVDRGDQPQHF. CDR3 DNA sequence: TGTGCCAGCAGCGTAGACAGGGGAGATCAGCCCCAGCATTTT.

This chain links TRBV9 with TRBJ2-7, with D possibly being TRBD2 (5 bases). With 3 bases removed from V and 1 base from J, the gap between germline ends came to 29 bases. Germline V gene data show CDR1 as SGDLS and CDR2 as YYNGEE. CDR3 length: 20 residues. CDR3 loop: CASSARSRSEGSSLSYEQYF. The CDR3 DNA is TGTGCCAGCAGCGCACGTAGCCGTAGCGAGGGAAGCTCCTTATCCTACGAGCAGTACTTC. The entire variable domain, with the rest obtained from reference TRBV9 and TRBJ2-7, is as follows: DSGVTQTPKHLITATGQRVTLRCSPRSGDLSVYWYQQSLDQGLQFLIQYYNGEERAKGNILERFSAQQFPDLHSELNLSSLELGDSALYFCASSARSRSEGSSLSYEQYFGPGTRLTVT.

V usage is TRBV7-3 and J usage is TRBJ2-2; D might be TRBD1 (5 bases). Germline CDR1 and CDR2: SGHTA and FQGTGA. CDR3 size: 15 residues. Trimming took off 1 base at V and 2 bases at J, with 8 bases between the two ends. DNA for the CDR3: TGTGCCAGCAGCTTAATCCAGGGAAACACCGGGGAGCTGTTTTTT. This translates into CASSLIQGNTGELFF.

The chain joins TRBV11-3 to TRBJ2-3; TRBD2 agrees at 11 bases. Germline CDR1 SGHNT, CDR2 YENEEA. The CDR3 length is 13 residues. The trim removed 0 bases at V and 11 bases at J, leaving 1 base unmatched. In DNA form, the CDR3 reads TGTGCCAGCAGCTTAGACGGGACTAGCGGGCAGTATTTT. Translated: CASSLDGTSGQYF.